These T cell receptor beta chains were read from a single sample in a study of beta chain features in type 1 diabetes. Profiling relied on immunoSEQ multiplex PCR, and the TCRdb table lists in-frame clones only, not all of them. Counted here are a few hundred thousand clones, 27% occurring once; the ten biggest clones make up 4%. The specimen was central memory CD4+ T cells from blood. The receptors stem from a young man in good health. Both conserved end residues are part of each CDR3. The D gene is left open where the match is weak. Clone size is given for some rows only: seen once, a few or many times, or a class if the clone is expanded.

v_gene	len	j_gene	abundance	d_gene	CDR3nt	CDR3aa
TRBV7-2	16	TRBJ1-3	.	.	TGTGCCAGCAGCTTCGGACAGCCTAACTCTGGAAACACCATATATTTT	CASSFGQPNSGNTIYF
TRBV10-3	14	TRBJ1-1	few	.	TGTGCCATCAGGTCGACAGAGGGGGGTCCTGAAGCTTTCTTT	CAIRSTEGGPEAFF
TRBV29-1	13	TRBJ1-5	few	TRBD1	TGCAGCGTTGGAGGGGGCCCTAAAGAGCCCCAGCATTTT	CSVGGGPKEPQHF
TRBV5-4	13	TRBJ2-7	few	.	TGTGCCAGCAGCTGGGACACCTCCTACGAGCAGTACTTC	CASSWDTSYEQYF
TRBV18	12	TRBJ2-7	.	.	TGTGCCAGCTCACCAGACTCCTACGAGCAGTACTTC	CASSPDSYEQYF
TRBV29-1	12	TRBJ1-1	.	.	TGCAGCGTTTGGGCGGTGAACACTGAAGCTTTCTTT	CSVWAVNTEAFF
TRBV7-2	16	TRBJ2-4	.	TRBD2	TGTGCCAGCAGCTTTTCGGGACTAGCGGCCAAAAACATTCAGTACTTC	CASSFSGLAAKNIQYF
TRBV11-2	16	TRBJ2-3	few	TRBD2	TGTGCCAGCAGCTCGACTAGCGGGACACCTTCAGATACGCAGTATTTT	CASSSTSGTPSDTQYF
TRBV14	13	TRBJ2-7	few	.	TGTGCCAGCAGCCAAGATGTAACTCGCGAGCAGTACTTC	CASSQDVTREQYF
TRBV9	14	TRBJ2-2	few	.	TGTGCCAGCAGCGTAGTTGGGGAGACCGGGGAGCTGTTTTTT	CASSVVGETGELFF
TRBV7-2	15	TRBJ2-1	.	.	TGTGCCAGCAGCCCAGGGTCGGCTTCCTACAATGAGCAGTTCTTC	CASSPGSASYNEQFF
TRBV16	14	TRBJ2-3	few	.	TGTGCCAGCAGCCACCCCCTGTTGACAGATACGCAGTATTTT	CASSHPLLTDTQYF
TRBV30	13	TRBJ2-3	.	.	TGTGCCTGGGCTGTAGGGTTCGCAGATACGCAGTATTTT	CAWAVGFADTQYF
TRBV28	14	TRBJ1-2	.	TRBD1	TGTGCCAGCAGTTTAGACAGGGGGAACTATGGCTACACCTTC	CASSLDRGNYGYTF
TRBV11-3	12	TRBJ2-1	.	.	TGTGCCAGCAGCTTAAGGAGTGATGAGCAGTTCTTC	CASSLRSDEQFF
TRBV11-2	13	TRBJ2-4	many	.	TGTGCCAGCAGCTTAAGCAGGGAAAACATTCAGTACTTC	CASSLSRENIQYF